This T cell receptor (beta chain) appears in the sequencing data of a study of response to subunit inactivated influenza vaccine. Whole-study findings and limits: Few additional T cells are recruited per seasonal influenza vaccination, authors suggested.

TCRdb re-called the RT-PCR reads through MiXCR, storing one row per CDR3 protein. Of fewer than 650,000 distinct CDR3 sequences in the sample, under 15% were seen once. V was clipped by 7 bases and J by 2 bases, with 20 bases between them. The germline CDR1 and CDR2 sequences are MNHEY and SVGEGT. The CDR3 is made up of 16 amino acids. Only a few counts were recorded for this clonotype. Its antigen is still unknown. The sequenced sample was PBMCs from blood, obtained around seven weeks after vaccination. The chain combines TRBV6-2 or TRBV6-3 with TRBJ2-5; D is perhaps TRBD1 or TRBD2 (5 bases each). The TCR was taken from a man between 45 and 60 years old who received an inactivated influenza vaccine. The CDR3 DNA is TGTGCCAGCAATAAGTGGGACGGAAGACTACAAGAGACCCAGTACTTC. This translates into CASNKWDGRLQETQYF.